The rows below give T cell receptor beta chains drawn from one sample of a study of monozygotic twins with inflammatory bowel disease. TCRdb re-called the 5' RACE reads, yielding one record per CDR3 amino acid sequence without DNA. The sample table sets out just over 300,000 distinct CDR3 sequences. Sample: blood. These receptors all stem from a human donor with ulcerative colitis or Crohn's disease, or a healthy co-twin of an affected twin (not recorded which). The CDR3 runs from the conserved cysteine through the conserved F or W.

J gene	V gene	CDR3 protein
TRBJ2-5	TRBV4-3	CASSLRSGQETQYF
TRBJ2-7	TRBV27	CASRTTGGTSYEQYF
TRBJ2-5	TRBV7-8	CASSFDRVQETQYF
TRBJ1-1	TRBV7-8	CASSRTEANTEAFF
TRBJ1-2	TRBV19	CASSRETPTPGQGRYGYTF
TRBJ2-5	TRBV11-2	CASSLISLGETQYF
TRBJ2-1	TRBV20-1	CSAIPVSNEQFF
TRBJ1-5	TRBV12-3/TRBV12-4	CASTPSDRQPQHF
TRBJ2-6	TRBV5-1	CASSPEGVSVAGANVLTF
TRBJ2-2	TRBV15	CATMQGADTGELFF
TRBJ1-1	TRBV7-9	CASSATNIGASEAFF
TRBJ1-4	TRBV7-6	CASSLTSLNEKLFF
TRBJ2-7	TRBV24-1	CATSDLVIPTYEQYF
TRBJ2-1	TRBV7-2	CASKLAPNNEQFF
TRBJ2-2	TRBV7-9	CASSSRENPFTGELFF
TRBJ2-1	TRBV5-1	CASSSRGISYNEQFF
TRBJ1-1	TRBV20-1	CSASAGGFTEAFF
TRBJ2-3	TRBV12-3/TRBV12-4	CASSLDRGSTDTQYF
TRBJ1-1	TRBV5-5	CASSLAQGLVEAFF
TRBJ2-5	TRBV20-1	CSASGGGIRGQETQYF
TRBJ2-2	TRBV7-3	CASSLRSGELFF
TRBJ1-6	TRBV5-1	CASSADRGNSPLHF
TRBJ2-6	TRBV5-1	CASSFPPRGGANVLTF
TRBJ1-2	TRBV21-1	CASSKVWVRHYGYTF
TRBJ2-7	TRBV11-2	CASMPGLPGRQYF
TRBJ1-5	TRBV5-5	CASSFSPNSGNQPQHF
TRBJ1-2	TRBV2	CASSRDSSYGYTF
TRBJ1-3	TRBV13	CASSLAWLSGNTIYF
TRBJ2-7	TRBV7-8	CASSFGYSYEQYF
TRBJ2-7	TRBV21-1	CASSKDGDSSYEQYF
TRBJ2-7	TRBV5-1	CASSLWTGTYEQYF
TRBJ1-1	TRBV6-2/TRBV6-3	CASLWTGNTEAFF
TRBJ2-1	TRBV12-3/TRBV12-4	CASSFYVGTGGDNEQFF
TRBJ2-1	TRBV7-2	CASTTMRLAGDEQFF